Listed below are T cell receptor beta chains from one sample, sequenced in a study of blood T cells in healthy people across ages. TCRdb recomputed calls from the 5' RACE reads with MiXCR, one row per CDR3 protein. The sample records approximately 700,000 distinct CDR3 sequences, roughly 32% being singletons. Sequences were obtained from blood. All receptors come from a woman over 75 in good health. The CDR3 runs from the conserved cysteine through the conserved F or W. A D gene is named only where the DNA matches it firmly. Size values are once, few and many counts, or a class for expanded clones, and some rows have none.

v_call: TRBV7-9; d_call: .; clone_size: .; j_call: TRBJ2-6; cdr3_aa: CASSFPRGESGANVLTF; cdr3_nt: TGTGCCAGCAGCTTCCCCCGTGGTGAGTCTGGGGCCAACGTCCTGACTTTC
v_call: TRBV29-1; d_call: TRBD1; clone_size: many; j_call: TRBJ1-2; cdr3_aa: CSVEGQGEKGYTF; cdr3_nt: TGCAGCGTTGAGGGACAGGGGGAGAAGGGCTACACCTTC
v_call: TRBV24-1; d_call: TRBD1; clone_size: many; j_call: TRBJ2-3; cdr3_aa: CATSESGTVTDTQYF; cdr3_nt: TGTGCCACCAGTGAATCCGGGACAGTCACAGATACGCAGTATTTT
v_call: TRBV3-1; d_call: .; clone_size: many; j_call: TRBJ2-5; cdr3_aa: CASTGITSETQYF; cdr3_nt: TGTGCCAGCACAGGAATTACCTCAGAGACCCAGTACTTC
v_call: TRBV6-1; d_call: .; clone_size: many; j_call: TRBJ2-3; cdr3_aa: CATAGRQGTDTQYF; cdr3_nt: TGTGCCACCGCGGGACGGCAGGGCACAGATACGCAGTATTTT
v_call: TRBV20-1; d_call: .; clone_size: .; j_call: TRBJ1-2; cdr3_aa: CSAGIPKANYGYTF; cdr3_nt: TGCAGTGCTGGAATTCCCAAGGCAAACTATGGCTACACCTTC
v_call: TRBV12-3/TRBV12-4; d_call: .; clone_size: many; j_call: TRBJ1-1; cdr3_aa: CASSLRQSEAFF; cdr3_nt: TGTGCCAGCAGTTTAAGACAGTCTGAAGCTTTCTTT
v_call: TRBV7-2; d_call: .; clone_size: many; j_call: TRBJ2-4; cdr3_aa: CASSQGGGGGSKNIQYF; cdr3_nt: TGTGCCAGCAGCCAAGGGGGGGGGGGCGGTTCCAAAAACATTCAGTACTTC
v_call: TRBV20-1; d_call: TRBD2; clone_size: many; j_call: TRBJ2-4; cdr3_aa: CSATRTSGGPNIQYF; cdr3_nt: TGCAGTGCTACCCGGACTAGCGGGGGGCCAAACATTCAGTACTTC
v_call: TRBV6-5; d_call: TRBD1; clone_size: few; j_call: TRBJ1-1; cdr3_aa: CASRRATGGGYTEAFF; cdr3_nt: TGTGCCAGCAGACGTGCCACAGGGGGCGGATACACTGAAGCTTTCTTT
v_call: TRBV11-2; d_call: .; clone_size: many; j_call: TRBJ2-5; cdr3_aa: CASSPRDGKETQYF; cdr3_nt: TGTGCCAGCAGCCCACGGGACGGGAAAGAGACCCAGTACTTC
v_call: TRBV30; d_call: .; clone_size: many; j_call: TRBJ2-7; cdr3_aa: CAWSRHRDEQYF; cdr3_nt: TGTGCCTGGAGTCGGCATCGGGACGAGCAGTACTTC
v_call: TRBV6-1; d_call: TRBD1; clone_size: .; j_call: TRBJ2-1; cdr3_aa: CASKGTGLNEQFF; cdr3_nt: TGTGCCAGCAAGGGGACAGGGCTTAACGAGCAGTTCTTC
v_call: TRBV27; d_call: .; clone_size: .; j_call: TRBJ1-6; cdr3_aa: CASSPGQINSPLHF; cdr3_nt: TGTGCCAGCAGTCCAGGACAGATAAATTCACCCCTCCACTTT
v_call: TRBV30; d_call: TRBD1; clone_size: .; j_call: TRBJ1-1; cdr3_aa: CALRRGQPKAFF; cdr3_nt: TGTGCCTTGCGGAGGGGGCAGCCTAAAGCTTTCTTT
v_call: TRBV9; d_call: .; clone_size: many; j_call: TRBJ2-1; cdr3_aa: CASSARETGYNEQFF; cdr3_nt: TGTGCCAGCAGCGCTAGGGAGACAGGATACAATGAGCAGTTCTTC
v_call: TRBV30; d_call: .; clone_size: many; j_call: TRBJ2-5; cdr3_aa: CAWSVSGAQETQYF; cdr3_nt: TGTGCCTGGAGTGTCTCAGGAGCCCAAGAGACCCAGTACTTC
v_call: TRBV6-2/TRBV6-3; d_call: TRBD1; clone_size: few; j_call: TRBJ1-3; cdr3_aa: CASSSVTGIGNTIYF; cdr3_nt: TGTGCCAGCAGTTCCGTGACAGGGATTGGAAACACCATATATTTT
v_call: TRBV29-1; d_call: TRBD1; clone_size: .; j_call: TRBJ1-2; cdr3_aa: CSDLGGTGGAGGYTF; cdr3_nt: TGCAGCGACCTAGGGGGGACAGGGGGCGCGGGGGGCTACACCTTC
v_call: TRBV3-1; d_call: TRBD2; clone_size: many; j_call: TRBJ2-1; cdr3_aa: CASSQARGSGLYNEQFF; cdr3_nt: TGTGCCAGCAGCCAAGCCCGCGGTAGCGGGTTATACAATGAGCAGTTCTTC
v_call: TRBV3-1; d_call: .; clone_size: few; j_call: TRBJ1-1; cdr3_aa: CASSQANMNTEAFF; cdr3_nt: TGTGCCAGCAGCCAAGCCAACATGAACACTGAAGCTTTCTTT
v_call: TRBV5-1; d_call: .; clone_size: many; j_call: TRBJ1-2; cdr3_aa: CASSLRPEGGYTF; cdr3_nt: TGCGCCAGCAGCTTACGTCCAGAGGGTGGCTACACCTTC
v_call: TRBV29-1; d_call: TRBD2; clone_size: few; j_call: TRBJ2-2; cdr3_aa: CSVDGTSGGVAGELFF; cdr3_nt: TGCAGCGTTGATGGGACTAGCGGGGGGGTCGCCGGGGAGCTGTTTTTT
v_call: TRBV7-9; d_call: TRBD2; clone_size: .; j_call: TRBJ2-1; cdr3_aa: CASSFLGLAGGSNEQFF; cdr3_nt: TGTGCCAGCAGCTTTTTGGGTCTAGCGGGAGGATCTAATGAGCAGTTCTTC
v_call: TRBV4-2; d_call: .; clone_size: many; j_call: TRBJ2-3; cdr3_aa: CASSQGISGFTDTQYF; cdr3_nt: TGTGCCAGCAGCCAAGGAATTTCGGGGTTCACAGATACGCAGTATTTT
v_call: TRBV15; d_call: .; clone_size: many; j_call: TRBJ2-6; cdr3_aa: CATSPGGSGANVLTF; cdr3_nt: TGTGCCACCAGCCCCGGGGGCTCTGGGGCCAACGTCCTGACTTTC